The 27 T cell receptor beta chains reported below all come from one sample, sequenced in a study of identifying expanded T cells in peripheral blood (dated by TCRdb to the late 2010s). The library was made by the immunoSEQ multiplex PCR assay. This immuneACCESS table, as held by TCRdb, lists in-frame sequences with V and J called but not all clones. Of the missing ones, under half trace to an unresolved V gene in checked studies; the others have no known cause. The sample table contains 100,000 or so clones; only one count was recorded for around nine tenths of them. The top ten hold 5.5% of the sample. Material: blood. The receptors derive from a person aged 18 to 75 in good health.

This rearrangement joins TRBV29-1 to TRBJ1-1, with D possibly being TRBD1 (6 bases). Germline V CDR1 and CDR2: SQVTM, ANQGSEA. CDR3 size: 15 residues. Trimming shortened V by 2 bases and J by 1 base, and 14 bases separated the two germline ends. The CDR3 sequence: CSVETGWGTNTEAFF. The CDR3 DNA reads TGCAGCGTTGAAACAGGGTGGGGTACGAACACTGAAGCTTTCTTT.

V gene TRBV10-3 combines with J gene TRBJ1-3, with D possibly TRBD1 on 6 matching bases. V was pared by 2 bases and J by 0 bases, with 11 bases between. The germline V gene encodes CDR1 ENHRY and CDR2 SYGVKD. The CDR3 runs 16 residues. Here the CDR3 reads CAISEARTVSGNTIYF. CDR3 in DNA: TGTGCCATCAGTGAGGCTAGGACAGTCTCTGGAAACACCATATATTTT.

This chain links TRBV7-9 with TRBJ2-5; D gene uncertain. V lost 1 base to trimming and J lost 10 bases, with 16 bases between them. The CDR3 covers 14 residues. Germline CDR1 is SEHNR and CDR2 is FQNEAQ (reference sequence). The CDR3 coding sequence is TGTGCCAGCAGCTTAGTCCTGATCAACGGCAACCAGTACTTC. Translation gives CASSLVLINGNQYF. Using reference TRBV7-9 and TRBJ2-5 for the parts outside the CDR3, the full variable domain is DTGVSQNPRHKITKRGQNVTFRCDPISEHNRLYWYRQTLGQGPEFLTYFQNEAQLEKSRLLSDRFSAERPKGSFSTLEIQRTEQGDSAMYLCASSLVLINGNQYFGPGTRLLVL.

This sequence joins TRBV11-1 and TRBJ2-5, with 7 nucleotides matching TRBD2. This CDR3 is built from 14 residues. The germline V gene has CDR1 SGHAT and CDR2 FQDESV (reference sequence). With 5 bases clipped from V and 3 bases from J, the junction kept 6 bases outside the gene matches. The CDR3 DNA follows: TGTGCCAGCAGCAGACGGGACTATGAAGAGACCCAGTACTTC. Translated, it gives CASSRRDYEETQYF.

V usage is TRBV19 and J usage is TRBJ1-2, with 11 bases matching TRBD1. CDR3 length: 15 residues. The germline gives CDR1 LNHDA, CDR2 SQIVND (reference sequence). The J segment lost 7 bases and the V segment lost 5 bases, leaving 9 bases of the junction unmatched. CDR3: CASSLRDRGTAGYTF. CDR3 bases: TGTGCCAGTAGTTTGCGGGACAGGGGGACGGCTGGCTACACCTTC.

This chain uses TRBV4-3 with TRBJ2-2, with D unclear. V was cut by 0 bases and J by 7 bases, with 9 bases left in between. Germline loops: CDR1 LGHNA, CDR2 YSLEER. There are 14 residues in the CDR3. CDR3 nucleotide sequence: TGCGCCAGCAGCCAAGAGGAGCCGCTCGGGGAGCTGTTTTTT. The encoded protein is CASSQEEPLGELFF.

The V call is TRBV6-5, the J call TRBJ1-1; 8 positions match TRBD1. CDR1 and CDR2 from the germline V gene are MNHEY and SVGAGI. V trimming: 6 bases; J trimming: 3 bases; junction bases outside the gene matches: 6. There are 14 residues in the CDR3. CDR3 loop: CASSLRGPYTEAFF. The CDR3 DNA sequence: TGTGCCAGCAGCCTCAGGGGGCCCTACACTGAAGCTTTCTTT.

The rearrangement uses TRBV19 and TRBJ1-3; D call uncertain. Germline V lookup: CDR1 LNHDA, CDR2 SQIVND (reference sequence). This CDR3 contains 15 residues. Trimming took 5 bases from V and 4 from J, leaving 15 bases between them. The CDR3 nucleotides read TGTGCCAGTAGTTGGGGTAAGGGTTACGGAAACACCATATATTTT. Translation gives CASSWGKGYGNTIYF.

V is TRBV6-5 and J is TRBJ1-2; D possibly corresponds to TRBD1 (5 bases). Between the trimmed V and J ends, which lost 0 bases and 0 bases, there was a span of 8 bases. In germline, CDR1 is MNHEY, CDR2 SVGAGI. The CDR3 spans 15 residues. CDR3 bases: TGTGCCAGCAGTTACTCAGGGGTCTCTAACTATGGCTACACCTTC. This codes for CASSYSGVSNYGYTF.

The chain combines TRBV14 with TRBJ1-2; D is uncertain. The CDR3 spans 14 residues. The V gene's germline CDR1 is SGHDN and CDR2 FVKESK. V shed 0 bases and J shed 5 bases, with 10 bases lying between them. CDR3 DNA sequence: TGTGCCAGCAGCCAAGATCGGGGATCATATGGCTACACCTTC. Protein product: CASSQDRGSYGYTF.

This clone turned up a few times. This rearrangement joins TRBV19 to TRBJ1-5; D possibly corresponds to TRBD1 (6 bases). The CDR3 totals 13 residues. V lost 7 bases and J lost 10, with 17 bases in between. The V gene's germline CDR1 is LNHDA and CDR2 SQIVND (reference sequence). CDR3 protein: CASTSDRLSPQHF. In nucleotides, the CDR3 is TGTGCCAGTACCTCGGACAGACTCAGTCCCCAGCATTTT. Complete variable domain (other parts from reference TRBV19 and TRBJ1-5): DGGITQSPKYLFRKEGQNVTLSCEQNLNHDAMYWYRQDPGQGLRLIYYSQIVNDFQKGDIAEGYSVSREKKESFPLTVTSAQKNPTAFYLCASTSDRLSPQHFGDGTRLSIL.

The chain couples TRBV4-1 to TRBJ2-7, with 7 bases fitting TRBD1. The CDR3 is 13 amino acids. The germline V gene encodes CDR1 MGHRA and CDR2 YSYEKL. Trimming took 4 bases from V and 6 from J; bases not matched to a gene: 6. As DNA, the CDR3 is TGCGCCAGCAGCCTCGAAGGGGGCAGCGAGCAGTACTTC. This translates into CASSLEGGSEQYF.

The gene calls are TRBV27 and TRBJ2-4; D may be TRBD1 (7 bases). The CDR3 loop spans 15 amino acids. V shed 1 base and J shed 5 bases, with 12 bases lying between them. CDR1 MNHEY and CDR2 SMNVEV come from the germline V gene (reference sequence). CDR3 region: CASSLLRDRQNIQYF. The CDR3 DNA reads as TGTGCCAGCAGTTTATTGCGGGACAGACAAAACATTCAGTACTTC.

The chain combines TRBV21-1 with TRBJ2-2; the table assigns TRBD1, which was not confirmed against the DNA. TRBV21-1 is a pseudogene segment. The CDR3 covers 16 residues. The CDR3 DNA is TGTGCCAGCAGCGTAAAGAGTCAGGGGAAAATCCGGGAGCTGTTTTTT. Amino acids: CASSVKSQGKIRELFF.

The chain carries TRBV5-7 and TRBJ2-3; no firm D call. TRBV5-7 is given ORF status, its function remaining uncertain. This CDR3 is 13 amino acids long. V lost 0 bases, J lost 6 bases, and 8 bases lay in between. The CDR3 DNA reads TGTGCCAGCAGCTTGGTATCGCGGGATACGCAGTATTTT. Its protein product is CASSLVSRDTQYF.

The V call is TRBV7-8, the J call TRBJ1-4; tentative D call: TRBD1 (5 bases). V was clipped by 0 bases and J by 3 bases, with 14 bases between them. Germline assignment: CDR1 SGHVS and CDR2 FQNEAQ. The CDR3 has 17 amino acids. The CDR3 loop is CASSLAPRGLANEKLFF. Written as DNA, the CDR3 is TGTGCCAGCAGCTTAGCCCCAAGGGGACTAGCTAATGAAAAACTGTTTTTT.

The chain carries TRBV27 and TRBJ1-1; maybe TRBD1 (6 bases). The CDR3 sequence is 14 residues long. Looked up from germline, CDR1 is MNHEY and CDR2 is SMNVEV (reference sequence). Trimming stripped 6 bases from V and 8 bases from J, with 19 bases between. The CDR3 DNA is TGTGCCAGCAGGTTCGTCGGGGGCGCGGGGGAAGCTTTCTTT. Translated: CASRFVGGAGEAFF.

This chain uses TRBV7-2 with TRBJ1-3; TRBD1 matches at 9 bases. CDR1 and CDR2 (germline): SGHTA, FQGNSA. Losses at the gene ends were 4 bases for V and 7 bases for J; bases not matched to a gene: 5. This CDR3 is 14 amino acids long. CDR3: CASSSYGQGNTIYF. CDR3 coding DNA: TGTGCCAGCAGCTCCTATGGACAGGGGAACACCATATATTTT.

This chain joins TRBV5-1 and TRBJ2-6, with a possible D match to TRBD1 (6 bases). This CDR3 is 18 amino acids long. Germline lookup yields CDR1 SGHRS and CDR2 YFSETQ. Trimming left V 4 bases short and J 0 bases short, with 17 bases between. DNA of the CDR3: TGCGCCAGCAGCGGAACAGGGCTGTTCGGCTCTGGGGCCAACGTCCTGACTTTC. Protein product: CASSGTGLFGSGANVLTF.

V and J are TRBV4-3 and TRBJ2-2; D not certain. CDR1 is LGHNA, CDR2 YSLEER, per germline. This CDR3 spans 13 amino acids. V was cut by 2 bases and J by 5 bases, with 6 bases left in between. The CDR3 coding sequence is TGCGCCAGCAGCCAAAGAGGTACCGGGGAGCTGTTTTTT. It encodes CASSQRGTGELFF.

The J gene is TRBJ1-6, the V gene TRBV7-8; no clear D. The CDR3 has 16 amino acids. Between the trimmed V and J ends, which lost 3 bases and 7 bases, there was a span of 16 bases. Germline V gene data show CDR1 as SGHVS and CDR2 as FQNEAQ. The chain's CDR3 is CASSLPTDPRNSPLHF. CDR3 nucleotide sequence: TGTGCCAGCAGCTTGCCCACAGACCCTAGGAATTCACCCCTCCACTTT.

V and J are TRBV13 and TRBJ2-1, with D unresolved. CDR1 and CDR2 (germline): PRHDT, FYEKMQ (reference sequence). This CDR3 is 12 amino acids long. V dropped 8 bases and J dropped 8 bases, with 13 bases sitting between them. The CDR3 region is CASGLGSDEQFF. DNA of the CDR3: TGTGCCAGCGGTTTAGGGTCGGATGAGCAGTTCTTC.

The chain uses TRBV6-1 and TRBJ2-1; D gene uncertain. Between the trimmed V and J ends, which lost 8 bases and 5 bases, there was a span of 10 bases. The length of the CDR3 is 12 residues. Germline CDR1 MNHNS, CDR2 SASEGT. The CDR3 is CASGRLDNEQFF. The CDR3 coding sequence is TGTGCCAGCGGAAGGTTGGACAATGAGCAGTTCTTC.

The V and J genes are TRBV30 and TRBJ1-4; 7 positions agree with TRBD1. V was pared by 5 bases and J by 10 bases, with 10 bases of the junction left unmatched. Germline values: CDR1 GTSNPN, CDR2 SVGIG (reference sequence). There are 13 residues in the CDR3. The CDR3 DNA reads as TGTGCCTGGGCGAGGGACAGTCGGGGAAAACTGTTTTTT. This codes for CAWARDSRGKLFF.

The chain is built from TRBV7-9 and TRBJ1-5; tentatively, D is TRBD1 (5 bases). This CDR3 comprises 13 residues. Deletions cut 3 bases from V and 7 bases from J, with 10 bases between. CDR1 is SEHNR and CDR2 is FQNEAQ in the germline V gene (reference sequence). This CDR3 is CASSLGEAQPQHF. For the CDR3, the DNA is TGTGCCAGCAGCTTGGGGGAGGCCCAGCCCCAGCATTTT.

The rearrangement links TRBV18 to TRBJ2-2; possible D gene TRBD1, 6 bases. The CDR3 is 15 amino acids. Trimming shortened V by 3 bases and J by 5 bases, and 13 bases separated the two germline ends. Germline loops: CDR1 KGHSH, CDR2 LQKENI. CDR3 loop: CASSPSDRLTGELFF. The DNA of the CDR3 is TGTGCCAGCTCACCCTCGGACAGACTAACCGGGGAGCTGTTTTTT.

This clone was counted a single time. This chain connects TRBV11-2 to TRBJ1-1; D perhaps matches TRBD1 (5 bases). The CDR3 totals 15 residues. Per germline, CDR1 SGHAT and CDR2 FQNNGV. V was pared by 1 base and J by 5 bases, with 14 bases between. The CDR3 loop is CASSLAGGGETEAFF. In nucleotides, the CDR3 is TGTGCCAGCAGCTTAGCCGGGGGGGGAGAAACTGAAGCTTTCTTT. The whole variable domain, remainder taken from reference TRBV11-2 and TRBJ1-1, is EAGVAQSPRYKIIEKRQSVAFWCNPISGHATLYWYQQILGQGPKLLIQFQNNGVVDDSQLPKDRFSAERLKGVDSTLKIQPAKLEDSAVYLCASSLAGGGETEAFFGQGTRLTVV.